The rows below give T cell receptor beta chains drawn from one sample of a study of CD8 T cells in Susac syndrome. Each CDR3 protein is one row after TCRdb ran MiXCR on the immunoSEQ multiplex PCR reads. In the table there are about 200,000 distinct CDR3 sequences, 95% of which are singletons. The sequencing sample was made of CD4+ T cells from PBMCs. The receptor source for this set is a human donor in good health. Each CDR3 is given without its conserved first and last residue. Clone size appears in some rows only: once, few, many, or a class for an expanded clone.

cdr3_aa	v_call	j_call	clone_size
ASSHVGVAKNIQY	TRBV3-1	TRBJ2-4	.
SVPAEGSTDTQY	TRBV29-1	TRBJ2-3	.
ASSSGQYNEQF	TRBV7-2	TRBJ2-1	.
AISEPPDGTRNEQF	TRBV10-3	TRBJ2-1	.
ASSPGNTEAF	TRBV18	TRBJ1-1	.
ASSPGVRVSEQY	TRBV28	TRBJ2-7	.
ASSLTNGELF	TRBV27	TRBJ2-2	.
ATMGLAGYSTDTQY	TRBV27	TRBJ2-3	.
AWIRSPGSRIRYNEQF	TRBV30	TRBJ2-1	.
ASSLGGPDNEQF	TRBV12-3/TRBV12-4	TRBJ2-1	.
ASSLMVPDTQY	TRBV28	TRBJ2-3	.
ASSEYVPGGGPQH	TRBV2	TRBJ1-5	.
ASSENQGNYGYT	TRBV9	TRBJ1-2	.
ASSSSFLADTQY	TRBV7-9	TRBJ2-3	.
ASRDAAVGKQY	TRBV5-6	TRBJ2-7	.
SARDQTGRFNYGYT	TRBV20-1	TRBJ1-2	.
SASQRLAGGIEQY	TRBV20-1	TRBJ2-7	.
SAAGTSYGYT	TRBV20-1	TRBJ1-2	.
ASRWGTSTDTQY	TRBV7-2	TRBJ2-3	.
ASSLTRWTTGVNEDTGELF	TRBV11-1	TRBJ2-2	.
ASTRGFYEQY	TRBV2	TRBJ2-7	.
ASSVDGQGIPQH	TRBV9	TRBJ1-5	once
ASSLDRAQPQH	TRBV7-9	TRBJ1-5	.
ASSVQALSYEQY	TRBV18	TRBJ2-7	.
SARASGSVDTQY	TRBV20-1	TRBJ2-3	.
ASSRTSGPYEQY	TRBV18	TRBJ2-7	.
ASSLSTMDEQY	TRBV5-1	TRBJ2-7	few
SALMEQSYGYT	TRBV20-1	TRBJ1-2	.
ASSAVSGTGSSGANVLT	TRBV9	TRBJ2-6	.
ASSLATGNTGELF	TRBV5-4	TRBJ2-2	few
ATSRDAGRREKLF	TRBV15	TRBJ1-4	.
AWSDGNLPYNEQF	TRBV30	TRBJ2-1	.
ASSLGTGFT	TRBV9	TRBJ1-2	.
ASSEVPGGVNSPLH	TRBV25-1	TRBJ1-6	once
ASSRWGQGTDTQY	TRBV7-2	TRBJ2-3	few
ASSPLRGQGEGYT	TRBV18	TRBJ1-2	.
ASSLGVLNGYT	TRBV5-1	TRBJ1-2	.
ASRSGGELF	TRBV10-2	TRBJ2-2	.
ASSFGQSSYEQY	TRBV7-2	TRBJ2-7	.
ASSYMGRGEETQY	TRBV6-6	TRBJ2-5	.
ASSSGSSYEQY	TRBV12-3/TRBV12-4	TRBJ2-7	.
ASSLVVRLTDTQY	TRBV5-1	TRBJ2-3	.
ASSQDLAEYEQY	TRBV4-3	TRBJ2-7	.
ASRSTETQY	TRBV6-6	TRBJ2-5	.
SARDPQGGTEAF	TRBV20-1	TRBJ1-1	.
SATSGRPGNEQF	TRBV20-1	TRBJ2-1	.
ACPGLSTEAF	TRBV30	TRBJ1-1	.
ASRRYPAGITDTQY	TRBV5-1	TRBJ2-3	.
ATSTGTDTQY	TRBV15	TRBJ2-3	.
ASSHPITGKSYNEQF	TRBV14	TRBJ2-1	.
ASSPARETQY	TRBV12-3/TRBV12-4	TRBJ2-5	few
ASSLPGNEQF	TRBV27	TRBJ2-1	.
SGGTGPEQF	TRBV20-1	TRBJ2-1	.
ASNPGLAGDTQY	TRBV7-2	TRBJ2-3	.
ASSLQANEQF	TRBV5-1	TRBJ2-1	.
SAGRTGHEQY	TRBV29-1	TRBJ2-7	.
SRTIFDEQF	TRBV20-1	TRBJ2-1	.
ASSQDASQGYEQY	TRBV4-3	TRBJ2-7	.
SARGESEETQY	TRBV20-1	TRBJ2-5	.
ASTSISQETQY	TRBV18	TRBJ2-5	.